These 26 T cell receptor beta chains originate from one sample sequenced in a study of CD8+CD57+ T cells in acquired aplastic anemia. Investigators profiled TCR beta VDJ and CDR3 from genomic DNA template. TCRdb passed the reads through MiXCR, listing each CDR3 protein once. Among approximately 45,000 distinct CDR3 sequences, 70% to 80% were seen once, and the ten largest hold roughly 34%. Sequencing was carried out using sorted CD4+, CD8+, or CD8+CD57+ T cells (not recorded which) from PBMCs. The source is a human donor in good health, serving as a control.

The chain links TRBV25-1 to TRBJ1-6; unclear D gene. V lost 3 bases and J lost 7, with 13 bases in between. The CDR3 runs to 15 residues. Germline V CDR1 and CDR2: MGHDK, SYGVNS. This chain's CDR3 is CASSESHNLNSPLHF. The CDR3 nucleotides read TGTGCCAGCAGTGAGTCCCATAACCTAAATTCACCCCTCCACTTT.

A single count supports this clonotype. V gene TRBV24-1 combines with J gene TRBJ2-7; TRBD1 matches 8 bases. The V gene's germline CDR1 is KGHDR and CDR2 SFDVKD. CDR3 length: 15 amino acids. After removal of 5 bases from V and 2 bases from J, the junction contained 7 bases not matched to a gene. CDR3 amino acids: CATSGWDRPPYEQYF. The CDR3 coding sequence is TGTGCCACCAGTGGATGGGACAGGCCACCCTACGAGCAGTACTTC.

The chain has TRBV4-2 and TRBJ2-1, with D unresolved. This CDR3 region has 13 residues. The ends were cut back, 3 bases at V and 7 bases at J, with 10 bases in the middle. The germline gives CDR1 LGHNA, CDR2 YNFKEQ. In DNA form, the CDR3 reads TGTGCCAGCAGCCACCCGGGCGCTAATGAGCAGTTCTTC. Protein: CASSHPGANEQFF.

This clonotype was counted ten times or more. CDR3 coding DNA: TGTGCCACAGGGGGGCTCGGCACTGAAGCTTTCTTT. It codes for CATGGLGTEAFF. This chain joins TRBV27 and TRBJ1-1; TRBD1 aligns across 7 bases. CDR1 MNHEY and CDR2 SMNVEV come from the germline V gene (reference sequence). The CDR3 has 12 residues. V lost 10 bases and J lost 4; bases outside the gene matches: 6.

This clonotype was counted a single time. The chain carries TRBV7-6 and TRBJ2-3; 7 bases agree with TRBD1. CDR1 and CDR2 (germline): SGHVS, FNYEAQ. The CDR3 is made up of 15 amino acids. Germline trimming cut 6 bases from V and 4 bases from J; bases unmatched to any gene: 10. The CDR3 loop reads CASSRTGQMSDTQYF. As DNA, the CDR3 is TGTGCCAGCAGTCGAACGGGACAGATGTCAGATACGCAGTATTTT.

This clonotype was seen only a few times. The chain combines TRBV24-1 with TRBJ1-2, with 7 nucleotides matching TRBD1. This CDR3 has 14 residues. Trimming cost V 1 base and J 8 bases; bases outside gene matches: 6. CDR1 KGHDR and CDR2 SFDVKD come from the germline V gene. CDR3 sequence reads: CATSDFTGVVGYTF. CDR3 in DNA: TGTGCCACCAGTGATTTTACAGGGGTGGTCGGCTACACCTTC.

This chain connects TRBV15 to TRBJ2-5, with 8 bases identical to TRBD2. CDR3 size: 15 residues. Trimming cost V 0 bases and J 5 bases; bases outside gene matches: 5. In germline, CDR1 is LNHNV, CDR2 YYDKDF (reference sequence). As DNA, the CDR3 is TGTGCCACCAGCAGAGATAATAGCGGGGCGGAGACCCAGTACTTC. It is translated as CATSRDNSGAETQYF. Using reference TRBV15 and TRBJ2-5 for the parts outside the CDR3, the full variable domain is DAMVIQNPRYQVTQFGKPVTLSCSQTLNHNVMYWYQQKSSQAPKLLFHYYDKDFNNEADTPDNFQSRRPNTSFCFLDIRSPGLGDTAMYLCATSRDNSGAETQYFGPGTRLLVL.

This clonotype was seen only once. The rearrangement links TRBV6-5 to TRBJ2-7, with a tentative D call TRBD1 (6 bases). Trimming took 0 bases from V and 2 from J, leaving 8 bases between them. Germline CDR1 MNHEY, CDR2 SVGAGI. The CDR3 totals 14 residues. CDR3 in DNA: TGTGCCAGCAGTTACTCGACAGGAACCTACGAGCAGTACTTC. This codes for CASSYSTGTYEQYF.

This clonotype was seen ten or more times. The chain employs TRBV4-2 and TRBJ1-1, with TRBD1 identical over 7 bases. V lost 4 bases, J lost 0 bases, and 2 bases stayed unmatched. The germline V gene encodes CDR1 LGHNA and CDR2 YNFKEQ. The CDR3 is 14 residues long. This CDR3 reads CASSPGQMNTEAFF. The CDR3 DNA follows: TGTGCCAGCAGCCCGGGACAGATGAACACTGAAGCTTTCTTT.

The chain joins TRBV10-3 to TRBJ2-3, with D possibly TRBD1 on 6 matching bases. Germline V gene lookup returns CDR1 ENHRY and CDR2 SYGVKD. The CDR3 length is 15 residues. V lost 10 bases, J lost 1 base, and 18 bases lay in between. The CDR3: CASRNTGYGTDTQYF. CDR3 coding DNA: TGTGCCAGCAGAAATACAGGGTATGGCACAGATACGCAGTATTTT.

V gene TRBV7-2 combines with J gene TRBJ2-5; D not certain. CDR1 is SGHTA and CDR2 is FQGNSA in the germline V gene. V was clipped by 5 bases and J by 2 bases, with 18 bases between them. This CDR3 is 16 amino acids long. CDR3 DNA sequence: TGTGCCAGCAGCCGATCCCCCCCGGTTCTTCAAGAGACCCAGTACTTC. As protein: CASSRSPPVLQETQYF.

The rearrangement joins TRBV2 to TRBJ1-2; D gene unclear. The germline V gene has CDR1 SNHLY and CDR2 FYNNEI. The CDR3 covers 13 residues. The V gene lost 6 bases and the J gene lost 7 bases, with 15 bases spanning the gap. The CDR3 bases are TGTGCCAGCAGACGCCTTATGGGAGGTGGCTACACCTTC. It yields the protein CASRRLMGGGYTF.

Written as DNA, the CDR3 is TGTGCCAGCAGCTCTACTAGCGGGGGAAACATTCAGTACTTC. It specifies CASSSTSGGNIQYF. This chain uses TRBV7-2 with TRBJ2-4; 11 bases match TRBD2. V trimming: 4 bases; J trimming: 6 bases; junction bases outside the gene matches: 2. The CDR3 covers 14 residues. The germline CDR1 and CDR2 sequences are SGHTA and FQGNSA.

The chain has TRBV25-1 and TRBJ2-1; D gene unclear. The V end lost 5 bases, the J end lost 9 bases, and 14 bases lay between the germline ends. The CDR3 spans 13 residues. CDR1 and CDR2 from the germline V gene are MGHDK and SYGVNS. CDR3: CASSLLLGGEQFF. The CDR3 DNA sequence: TGTGCCAGCAGTCTCCTTTTGGGCGGTGAGCAGTTCTTC.

The J gene is TRBJ2-6, the V gene TRBV25-1; no clear D. Germline loops: CDR1 MGHDK, CDR2 SYGVNS. The V end was cut by 4 bases, the J end by 4 bases, with 5 bases between. The CDR3 runs 13 residues. This CDR3 reads CASSGSGANVLTF. The CDR3 nucleotides read TGTGCCAGCAGTGGTTCCGGGGCCAACGTCCTGACTTTC.

V gene TRBV4-2 combines with J gene TRBJ2-4, with 13 bases lining up with TRBD2. Looked up from germline, CDR1 is LGHNA and CDR2 is YNFKEQ. The CDR3 spans 14 residues. V gave up 5 bases and J gave up 12 bases; unmatched junction bases: 7. This CDR3 is CASSYGLAGAHQYF. DNA of the CDR3: TGTGCCAGCAGCTACGGACTAGCGGGAGCCCATCAGTACTTC.

This clonotype occurred many times. This chain links TRBV20-1 with TRBJ2-5, with D perhaps TRBD2 (6 bases). CDR3 length equals 14 residues. V lost 1 base and J 1 base, leaving 10 bases between the germline ends. Per the germline V gene, CDR1 is DFQATT and CDR2 is SNEGSKA (reference sequence). CDR3 protein: CSARAGDSQETQYF. DNA of the CDR3: TGCAGTGCTAGAGCTGGGGACTCCCAAGAGACCCAGTACTTC.

The chain joins TRBV7-6 to TRBJ2-1; perhaps TRBD2 as D (5 bases). V was clipped by 6 bases and J by 9 bases, with 18 bases between them. The CDR3 is 14 amino acids. The germline V gene encodes CDR1 SGHVS and CDR2 FNYEAQ. CDR3 coding DNA: TGTGCCAGCAGTTTCCTGGACCCGGGAAGTGAGCAGTTCTTC. Its translation: CASSFLDPGSEQFF.

This clonotype came up a few times. The genes are TRBV6-2 or TRBV6-3 and TRBJ2-3; unclear D gene. V lost 7 bases and J 3 bases, leaving 14 bases between the germline ends. Germline CDR1 reads MNHEY; CDR2 reads SVGEGT. CDR3 length equals 14 residues. The CDR3 sequence is CASTDLRGTDTQYF. The CDR3 DNA sequence: TGTGCCAGCACGGACCTCCGTGGGACAGATACGCAGTATTTT.

The chain employs TRBV11-2 and TRBJ2-5; TRBD1 matches 8 bases. Germline assignment: CDR1 SGHAT and CDR2 FQNNGV. The CDR3 extends over 14 amino acids. The junction had 7 bases not matched to a gene; V was cut back by 5 bases and J by 5 bases. The CDR3 loop reads CASSTPGGAETQYF. In DNA form, the CDR3 reads TGTGCCAGCAGCACGCCAGGGGGCGCGGAGACCCAGTACTTC.

The V and J genes are TRBV20-1 and TRBJ2-7; D may be TRBD1 or TRBD2 (5 bases each). CDR3 size: 15 residues. Germline V lookup: CDR1 DFQATT, CDR2 SNEGSKA (reference sequence). V was shortened by 3 bases and J by 2 bases, with 17 bases between the two germline ends. The CDR3 here is CSASVQGVSPYEQYF. The CDR3 DNA sequence: TGCAGTGCTAGCGTGCAGGGAGTAAGCCCCTACGAGCAGTACTTC.

The sample holds one count of this clonotype. The chain joins TRBV9 to TRBJ2-7; tentatively, D is TRBD2 (5 bases). CDR1 is SGDLS and CDR2 is YYNGEE in the germline V gene. Trimming cost V 1 base and J 1 base, with 6 bases left between them. The CDR3 has 13 residues. CDR3 residues: CASSVPGSYEQYF. DNA for the CDR3: TGTGCCAGCAGCGTACCGGGGTCCTACGAGCAGTACTTC. The complete variable domain, with remaining parts taken from reference TRBV9 and TRBJ2-7, reads DSGVTQTPKHLITATGQRVTLRCSPRSGDLSVYWYQQSLDQGLQFLIQYYNGEERAKGNILERFSAQQFPDLHSELNLSSLELGDSALYFCASSVPGSYEQYFGPGTRLTVT.

The rearrangement links TRBV10-3 to TRBJ1-4, with D tentatively TRBD1 (5 bases). The CDR3 consists of 13 residues. Germline loops: CDR1 ENHRY, CDR2 SYGVKD. The V gene lost 2 bases and the J gene lost 7 bases, with 8 bases spanning the gap. In DNA form, the CDR3 reads TGTGCCATCAGTGAGGGAGGGACTGAAAAACTGTTTTTT. Translated: CAISEGGTEKLFF.

The chain couples TRBV10-3 to TRBJ1-6, with D possibly being TRBD1 (6 bases). Germline V CDR1 and CDR2: ENHRY, SYGVKD. The CDR3 has 13 residues. V lost 4 bases and J lost 7, with 8 bases in between. CDR3 amino acids: CAISGQGNSPLHF. The CDR3 coding sequence is TGTGCCATCAGTGGGCAGGGGAATTCACCCCTCCACTTT.

The CDR3 reads CASSLNRGNTEAFF. The CDR3 bases are TGCGCCAGCAGCTTAAACAGGGGGAACACTGAAGCTTTCTTT. This chain joins TRBV5-1 and TRBJ1-1, with 7 bases lining up with TRBD1. Germline CDR1 and CDR2: SGHRS and YFSETQ. J gave up 1 base and V 2 bases, and 2 bases lay outside the gene matches. The CDR3 runs 14 residues. Full variable domain (outside the CDR3, taken from reference TRBV5-1 and TRBJ1-1): KAGVTQTPRYLIKTRGQQVTLSCSPISGHRSVSWYQQTPGQGLQFLFEYFSETQRNKGNFPGRFSGRQFSNSRSEMNVSTLELGDSALYLCASSLNRGNTEAFFGQGTRLTVV.

The chain recombines TRBV29-1 with TRBJ1-1; maybe TRBD1 (5 bases). The length of the CDR3 is 13 residues. Germline V gene sequence: CDR1 SQVTM, CDR2 ANQGSEA. The V gene lost 3 bases and the J gene lost 4 bases, with 12 bases spanning the gap. The chain's CDR3 is CSVEGGMGTEAFF. Written as DNA, the CDR3 is TGCAGCGTTGAGGGGGGTATGGGCACTGAAGCTTTCTTT.